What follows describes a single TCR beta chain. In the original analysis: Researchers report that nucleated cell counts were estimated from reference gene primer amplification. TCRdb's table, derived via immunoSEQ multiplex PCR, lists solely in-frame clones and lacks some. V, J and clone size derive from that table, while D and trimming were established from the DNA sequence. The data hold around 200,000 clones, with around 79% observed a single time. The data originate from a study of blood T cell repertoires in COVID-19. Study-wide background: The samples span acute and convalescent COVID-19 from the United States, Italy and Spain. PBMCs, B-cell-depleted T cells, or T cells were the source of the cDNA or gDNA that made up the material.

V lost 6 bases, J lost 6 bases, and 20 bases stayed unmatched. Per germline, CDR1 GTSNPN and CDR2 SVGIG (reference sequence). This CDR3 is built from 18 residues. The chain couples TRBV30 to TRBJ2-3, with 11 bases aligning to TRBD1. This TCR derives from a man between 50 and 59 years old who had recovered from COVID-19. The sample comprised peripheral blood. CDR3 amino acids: CACKYMTADRGLMDTQYF. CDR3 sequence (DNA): TGTGCCTGTAAATACATGACGGCGGACAGGGGGCTGATGGATACGCAGTATTTT.